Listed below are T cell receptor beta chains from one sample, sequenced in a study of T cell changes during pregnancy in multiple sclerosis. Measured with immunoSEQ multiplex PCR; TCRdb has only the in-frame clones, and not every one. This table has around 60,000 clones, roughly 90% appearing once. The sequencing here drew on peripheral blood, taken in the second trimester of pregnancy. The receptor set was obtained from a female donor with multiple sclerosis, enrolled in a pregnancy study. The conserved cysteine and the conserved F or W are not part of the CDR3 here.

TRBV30 AWSTGDYEQF
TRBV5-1 ASSPLQGGLAEAF
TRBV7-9 ASSLLRRDTQY
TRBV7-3 ASSSRQELISYEQY
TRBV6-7 ASSPDRTMYEQY
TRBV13 ASSETQGTEAF
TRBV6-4 ASSATGTDYGYT
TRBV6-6 ASSRPGQGAQEQY
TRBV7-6 ASSSGLAGEQY
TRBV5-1 ASSTTGTGSNPTYEQY
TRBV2 ASSLAEQF
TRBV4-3 ASSPVGGSGELF
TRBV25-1 ASSGQIRDRGVYEQY
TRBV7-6 ASSPGTSGELF
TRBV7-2 ASSERLAGPNEQF
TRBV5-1 ASSLAGGLTEAF
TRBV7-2 ASSWGQLDYGYT
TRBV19 ASSTRQGGQY
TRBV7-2 ASSLGGGSSYEQY
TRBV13 ASSLREGYYGYT
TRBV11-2 ASSLAGKSTDTQY
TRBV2 ASSADSYGYT
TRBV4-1 ASSQVGGSSYNEQF
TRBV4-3 ASSQDLSNYGYT
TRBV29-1 SVAFGQGPYYEQY
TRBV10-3 AISESTTYGYT
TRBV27 ASSPQGLAREQY
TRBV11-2 ASSLEGGGTEAF
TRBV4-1 ASSQGLAGVGSTDTQY
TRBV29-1 SVEGQTSTDTQY
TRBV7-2 ASLAGGTDTQY
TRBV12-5 ASGISGRNTGELF